The entry below describes one T cell receptor (beta chain). This sample was taken from a study of blood T cell repertoires in COVID-19. About the research overall: Specimens from acute and convalescent COVID-19 originated in the United States, Italy and Spain. Sources were T cells, B-cell-depleted T cells, or PBMCs; the material itself was cDNA or gDNA.

CDR3 length equals 15 residues. V lost 6 bases to trimming and J lost 8 bases; unmatched junction nucleotides: 14. The germline gives CDR1 MDHEN, CDR2 SYDVKM. Per the original methods: Scientists estimated how many nucleated cells there were by amplifying reference gene primers. Sequenced by immunoSEQ multiplex PCR; TCRdb stores in-frame clones only, minus some. V and J calls and clone size are given by that table; D and trimming were obtained from the DNA. The profile shows 70,000 to 90,000 clones, 75% to 90% of them singletons. The V gene is TRBV28, the J gene TRBJ1-2; 8 bases are shared with TRBD1. The source material was peripheral blood. The TCR originated in a human donor in a cohort sampled during active COVID-19. The CDR3 protein is CASSQIQGVKLGYTF. The CDR3 coding sequence is TGTGCCAGCAGCCAAATACAGGGGGTAAAGCTCGGCTACACCTTC.